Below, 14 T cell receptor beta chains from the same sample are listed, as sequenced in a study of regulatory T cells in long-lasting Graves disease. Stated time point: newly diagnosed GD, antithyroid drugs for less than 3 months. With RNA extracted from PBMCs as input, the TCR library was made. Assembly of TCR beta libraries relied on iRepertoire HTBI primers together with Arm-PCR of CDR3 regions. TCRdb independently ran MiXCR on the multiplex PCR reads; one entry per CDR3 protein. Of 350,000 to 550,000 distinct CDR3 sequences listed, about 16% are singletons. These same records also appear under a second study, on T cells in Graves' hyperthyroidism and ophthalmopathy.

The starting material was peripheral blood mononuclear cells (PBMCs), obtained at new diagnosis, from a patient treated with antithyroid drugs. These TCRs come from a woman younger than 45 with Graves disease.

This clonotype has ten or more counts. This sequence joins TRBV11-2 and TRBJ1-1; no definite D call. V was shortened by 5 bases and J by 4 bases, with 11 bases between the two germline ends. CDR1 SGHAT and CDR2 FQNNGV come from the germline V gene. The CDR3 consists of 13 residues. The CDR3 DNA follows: TGTGCCAGCAGCCTCAGCAGGCTCACTGAAGCTTTCTTT. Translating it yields CASSLSRLTEAFF.

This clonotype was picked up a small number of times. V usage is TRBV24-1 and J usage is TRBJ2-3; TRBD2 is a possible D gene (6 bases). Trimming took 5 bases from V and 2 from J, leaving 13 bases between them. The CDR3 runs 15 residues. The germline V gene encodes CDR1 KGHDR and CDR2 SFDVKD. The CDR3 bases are TGTGCCACCAGTGGTTTAGCGGAGGACACAGATACGCAGTATTTT. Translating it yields CATSGLAEDTDTQYF.

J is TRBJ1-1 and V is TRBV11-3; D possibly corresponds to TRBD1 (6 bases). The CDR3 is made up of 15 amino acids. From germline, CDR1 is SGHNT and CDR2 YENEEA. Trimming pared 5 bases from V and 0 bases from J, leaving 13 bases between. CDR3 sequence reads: CASSVLTGLNTEAFF. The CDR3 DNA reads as TGTGCCAGCAGCGTATTGACAGGTTTGAACACTGAAGCTTTCTTT.

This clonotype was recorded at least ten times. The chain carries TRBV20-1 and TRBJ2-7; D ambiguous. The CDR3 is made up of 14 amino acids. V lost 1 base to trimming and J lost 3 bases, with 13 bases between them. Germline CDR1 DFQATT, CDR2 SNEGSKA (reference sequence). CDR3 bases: TGCAGTGCTAGAGGAGGTGGGAAAAACTACGAGCAGTACTTC. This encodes CSARGGGKNYEQYF.

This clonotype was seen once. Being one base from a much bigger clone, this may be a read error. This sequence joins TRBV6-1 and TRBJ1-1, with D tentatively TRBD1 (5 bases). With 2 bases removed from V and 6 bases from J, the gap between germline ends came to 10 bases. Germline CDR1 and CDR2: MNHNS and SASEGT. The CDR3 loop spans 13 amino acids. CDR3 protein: CASSELGTSEAFF. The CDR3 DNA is TGTGCCAGCAGTGAACTGGGGACGTCTGAAGCTTTCTTT.

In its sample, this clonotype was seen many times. CDR3 DNA sequence: TGTGCCAGCAGCCACCACTGGGCCGGTTACTATGGCTACACCTTC. Translation: CASSHHWAGYYGYTF. The chain has TRBV3-1 and TRBJ1-2, with D hard to call. Between the trimmed V and J ends, which lost 3 bases and 3 bases, there was a span of 14 bases. The germline V gene has CDR1 LGHDT and CDR2 YNNKEL (reference sequence). The CDR3 covers 15 residues. The complete variable domain, with remaining parts taken from reference TRBV3-1 and TRBJ1-2, reads DTAVSQTPKYLVTQMGNDKSIKCEQNLGHDTMYWYKQDSKKFLKIMFSYNNKELIINETVPNRFSPKSPDKAHLNLHINSLELGDSAVYFCASSHHWAGYYGYTFGSGTRLTVV.

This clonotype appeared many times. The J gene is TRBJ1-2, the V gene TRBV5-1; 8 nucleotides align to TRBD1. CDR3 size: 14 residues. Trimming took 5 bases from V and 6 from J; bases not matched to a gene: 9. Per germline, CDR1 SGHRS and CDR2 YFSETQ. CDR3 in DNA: TGCGCCAGCAGGGTCCGGACAGGGTTCGATGGCTACACCTTC. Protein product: CASRVRTGFDGYTF.

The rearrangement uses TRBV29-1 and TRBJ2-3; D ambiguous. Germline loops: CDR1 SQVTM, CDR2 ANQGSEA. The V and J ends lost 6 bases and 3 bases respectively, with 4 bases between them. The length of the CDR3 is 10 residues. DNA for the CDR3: TGCAGCGTAAAAACAGATACGCAGTATTTT. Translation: CSVKTDTQYF.

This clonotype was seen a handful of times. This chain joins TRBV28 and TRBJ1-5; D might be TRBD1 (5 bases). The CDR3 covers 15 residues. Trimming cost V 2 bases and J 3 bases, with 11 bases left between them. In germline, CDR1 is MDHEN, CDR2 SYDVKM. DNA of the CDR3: TGTGCCAGCAGTTTAGGGGGGATATACAATCAGCCCCAGCATTTT. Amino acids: CASSLGGIYNQPQHF.

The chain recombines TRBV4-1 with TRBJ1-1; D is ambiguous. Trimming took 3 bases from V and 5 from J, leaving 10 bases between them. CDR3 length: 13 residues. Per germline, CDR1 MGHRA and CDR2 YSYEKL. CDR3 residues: CASSQARWTEAFF. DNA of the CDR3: TGCGCCAGCAGCCAGGCTCGATGGACTGAAGCTTTCTTT.

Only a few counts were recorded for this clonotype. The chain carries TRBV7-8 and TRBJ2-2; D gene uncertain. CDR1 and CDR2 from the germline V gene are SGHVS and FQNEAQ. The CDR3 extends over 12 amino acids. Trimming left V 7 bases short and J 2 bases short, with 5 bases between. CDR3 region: CASTSNTGELFF. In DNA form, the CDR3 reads TGTGCCAGCACCAGCAACACCGGGGAGCTGTTTTTT.

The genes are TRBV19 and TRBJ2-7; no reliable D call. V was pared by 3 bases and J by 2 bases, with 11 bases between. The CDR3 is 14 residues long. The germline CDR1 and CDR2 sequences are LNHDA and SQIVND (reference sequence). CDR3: CASSMVLPPYEQYF. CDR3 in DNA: TGTGCCAGTAGTATGGTCTTACCTCCCTACGAGCAGTACTTC.

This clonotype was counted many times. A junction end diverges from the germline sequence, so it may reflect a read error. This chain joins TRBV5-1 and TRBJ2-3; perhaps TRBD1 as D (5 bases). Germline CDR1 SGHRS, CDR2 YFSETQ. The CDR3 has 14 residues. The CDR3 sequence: CASSLGQGIDTQYF. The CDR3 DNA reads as TGTGCCAGCAGCTTAGGGCAGGGAATAGATACGCAGTATTTT.

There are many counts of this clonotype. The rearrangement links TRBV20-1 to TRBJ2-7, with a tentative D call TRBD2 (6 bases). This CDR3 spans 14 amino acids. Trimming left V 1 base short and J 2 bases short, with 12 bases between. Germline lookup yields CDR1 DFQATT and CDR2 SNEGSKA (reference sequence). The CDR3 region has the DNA TGCAGTGCTAGAGCCCGGGACTTACCCTACGAGCAGTACTTC. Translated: CSARARDLPYEQYF.